Listed here is a single TCR beta chain. The data originate from a study of blood T cells in healthy people across ages. A second about 6 to 11 cycle PCR used barcoded and J-beta primers. MiXCR, applied by TCRdb to the 5' RACE reads, yields one record per CDR3 protein. Seen here are hundreds of thousands of distinct CDR3 sequences, roughly 41% observed once, and the top ten hold roughly 19%. The study drew donors from healthy Caucasian individuals in Russia aged about 6 to 100. This TCR derives from a woman aged 60-70 years in good health. The sample consisted of blood.

CDR3 DNA sequence: TGTGCCTGGAGTGTGGCTCGGACAGGACCGATAGGGGAGACCCAGTACTTC. The encoded protein is CAWSVARTGPIGETQYF. The chain is built from TRBV30 and TRBJ2-5; TRBD1 matches 7 bases. The germline V gene encodes CDR1 GTSNPN and CDR2 SVGIG (reference sequence). The CDR3 runs to 17 residues. V lost 0 bases, J lost 5 bases, and 15 bases stayed unmatched.